This TCR beta chain was identified during a study of spatial heterogeneity in lung cancer. Turning to the study itself: Detection consistently captured more beta-chain sequences than alpha-chain sequences. A unique TCR and UMI combination showed up more than ten times in raw reads, on average. Regarding the study as a whole: Ubiquitous, expanded tumor-derived TCRs were more frequently observed in blood at resection than at follow-up.

Time point given: sample taken at primary tumor resection. No cell sorting; template was whole RNA from tumor, lung tissue or PBMC. The CDR3 length is 16 residues. Germline values: CDR1 LGHDT, CDR2 YNNKEL (reference sequence). The V segment lost 6 bases and the J segment 9 bases; nucleotides outside the gene matches: 11. Individual TCR cDNA molecules each bore their own unique molecular identifier. Via MiXCR, TCRdb re-called the 5' RACE reads, giving one row per CDR3 protein. The repertoire holds 15,000 to 20,000 distinct CDR3 sequences, with 15% to 20% as singletons. This clonotype came up many times. As yet, its antigen is unknown.

The sample was PBMCs, taken at surgery. This TCR was recovered from a male donor with early-stage non-small cell lung cancer. The chain is built from TRBV3-1 and TRBJ2-1; TRBD2 matches 13 bases. In DNA, the CDR3 is TGTGCCAGCAGTCCGGCCACTACTAGCGGGGGGGTTGAGCAGTTCTTC. This encodes CASSPATTSGGVEQFF.